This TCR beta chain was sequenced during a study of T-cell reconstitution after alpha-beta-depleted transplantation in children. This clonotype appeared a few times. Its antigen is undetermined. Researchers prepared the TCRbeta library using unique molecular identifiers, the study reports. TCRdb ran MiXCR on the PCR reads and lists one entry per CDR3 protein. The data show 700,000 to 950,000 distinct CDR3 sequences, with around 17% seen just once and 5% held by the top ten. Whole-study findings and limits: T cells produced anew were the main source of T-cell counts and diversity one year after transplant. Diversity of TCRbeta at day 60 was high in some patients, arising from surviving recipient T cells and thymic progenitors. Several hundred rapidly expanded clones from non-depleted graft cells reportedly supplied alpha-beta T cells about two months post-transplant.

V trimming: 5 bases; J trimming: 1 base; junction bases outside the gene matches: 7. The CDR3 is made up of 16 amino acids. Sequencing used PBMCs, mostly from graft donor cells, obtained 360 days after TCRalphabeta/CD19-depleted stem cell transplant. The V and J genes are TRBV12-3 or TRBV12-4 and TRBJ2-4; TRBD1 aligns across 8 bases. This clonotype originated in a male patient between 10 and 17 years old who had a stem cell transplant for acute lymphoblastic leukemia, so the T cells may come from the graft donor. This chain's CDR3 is CASSAPNRGAKNIQYF. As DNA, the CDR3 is TGTGCCAGCAGTGCGCCAAACAGGGGGGCCAAAAACATTCAGTACTTC.